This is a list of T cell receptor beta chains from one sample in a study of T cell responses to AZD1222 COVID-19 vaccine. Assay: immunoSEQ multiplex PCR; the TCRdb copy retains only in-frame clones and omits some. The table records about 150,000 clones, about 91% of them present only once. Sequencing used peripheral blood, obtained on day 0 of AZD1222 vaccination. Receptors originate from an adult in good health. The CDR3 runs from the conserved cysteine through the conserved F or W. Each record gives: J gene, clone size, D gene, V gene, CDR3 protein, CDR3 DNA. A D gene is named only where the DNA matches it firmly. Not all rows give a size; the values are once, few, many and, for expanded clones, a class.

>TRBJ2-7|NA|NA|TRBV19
CASSIEMGRLEQYF
TGTGCCAGTAGTATCGAGATGGGCCGGTTGGAGCAGTACTTC
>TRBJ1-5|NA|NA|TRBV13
CASSTRDNNQPQHF
TGTGCCAGCAGCACCCGGGACAACAATCAGCCCCAGCATTTT
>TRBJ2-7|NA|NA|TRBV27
CASSLMPSLSYEQYF
TGTGCCAGCAGTTTAATGCCCTCCCTCTCCTACGAGCAGTACTTC
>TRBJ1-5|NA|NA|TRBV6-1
CASSEMEGGGQPQHF
TGTGCCAGCAGTGAGATGGAGGGGGGCGGCCAGCCCCAGCATTTT
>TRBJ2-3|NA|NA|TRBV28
CASKWGTDTQYF
TGTGCCAGCAAGTGGGGCACAGATACGCAGTATTTT
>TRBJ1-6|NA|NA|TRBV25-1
CASSPTTGYNSPLHF
TGTGCCAGCAGTCCGACAACAGGGTATAATTCACCCCTCCACTTT
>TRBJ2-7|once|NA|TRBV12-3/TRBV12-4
CASSLDGSYEQYF
TGTGCCAGCAGCCTTGATGGGTCCTACGAGCAGTACTTC
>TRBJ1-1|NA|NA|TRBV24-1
CATSDATSEAFF
TGTGCCACCAGTGACGCCACTTCTGAAGCTTTCTTT
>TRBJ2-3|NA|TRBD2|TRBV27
CASSARSGISGRASDTQYF
TGTGCCAGCAGCGCACGGTCGGGGATTAGCGGGAGGGCCTCAGATACGCAGTATTTT
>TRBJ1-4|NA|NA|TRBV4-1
CASSQDSGGADEKLFF
TGCGCCAGCAGCCAAGATAGTGGGGGCGCGGATGAAAAACTGTTTTTT
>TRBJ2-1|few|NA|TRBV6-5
CASREGSDVDEQFF
TGTGCCAGCAGGGAGGGTTCTGATGTGGATGAGCAGTTCTTC
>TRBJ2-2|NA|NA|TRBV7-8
CASSSDRQNTGELFF
TGTGCCAGCAGCTCGGACAGACAGAACACCGGGGAGCTGTTTTTT